The next 13 T cell receptor beta chains were all read from a single sample in a study of T cell repertoires in cytomegalovirus infection. MiXCR, run by TCRdb on the reads, gives a single entry per CDR3 protein. The sample lists about 150,000 distinct CDR3 sequences, 20% to 25% occurring once. Material for sequencing was PBMCs. These receptors all stem from a human donor in good health (CMV status not recorded). Some clones in this sample may be carry-over from other donors' samples.

Ten or more counts support this clonotype. V is TRBV7-2 and J is TRBJ1-5, with a possible D match to TRBD1 (5 bases). The V and J ends lost 3 bases and 0 bases respectively, with 9 bases between them. CDR1 is SGHTA, CDR2 FQGNSA, per germline. This CDR3 contains 15 residues. The CDR3 loop is CASSFGGNSNQPQHF. The CDR3 DNA reads as TGTGCCAGCAGCTTCGGGGGGAATAGCAATCAGCCCCAGCATTTT.

This clonotype occurred many times. The chain has TRBV7-2 and TRBJ2-7; 8 bases agree with TRBD1. CDR3 length: 14 amino acids. Germline V gene data show CDR1 as SGHTA and CDR2 as FQGNSA. The trim removed 1 base at V and 6 bases at J, leaving 5 bases unmatched. The CDR3 here is CASSLDRGDSEQYF. The CDR3 nucleotides are TGTGCCAGCAGCTTAGACAGGGGGGATAGCGAGCAGTACTTC.

This chain uses TRBV28 with TRBJ1-5, with D possibly matching TRBD1 (5 bases). Trimming removed 5 bases at V and 7 bases at J, with 24 bases between. The CDR3 is 17 amino acids. The germline CDR1 and CDR2 sequences are MDHEN and SYDVKM. DNA for the CDR3: TGTGCCAGCAGTACGATTCGCAGGGCAGCGTCGGGGCAGCCCCAGCATTTT. Encoded protein: CASSTIRRAASGQPQHF.

The chain recombines TRBV6-5 with TRBJ1-6; perhaps TRBD1 as D (5 bases). CDR3 length equals 15 residues. Trimming took 2 bases from V and 6 from J, leaving 11 bases between them. Germline V CDR1 and CDR2: MNHEY, SVGAGI. This chain's CDR3 is CASSYGRASNSPLHF. CDR3 nucleotides: TGTGCCAGCAGTTACGGCAGGGCCTCTAATTCACCCCTCCACTTT.

This clonotype was counted ten times or more. J is TRBJ2-7 and V is TRBV7-3; the D gene is possibly TRBD2 (5 bases). CDR3 size: 15 residues. Between the trimmed V and J ends, which lost 2 bases and 4 bases, there was a span of 15 bases. Germline lookup yields CDR1 SGHTA and CDR2 FQGTGA. Here the CDR3 reads CASSLEGFGYYEQYF. The CDR3 DNA is TGTGCCAGCAGCTTAGAGGGTTTCGGCTATTACGAGCAGTACTTC.

This clonotype was observed at least ten times. The V gene is TRBV7-2, the J gene TRBJ2-7; the D is unclear. Germline CDR1 SGHTA, CDR2 FQGNSA. Deletions cut 5 bases from V and 3 bases from J, with 11 bases between. This CDR3 spans 13 amino acids. The CDR3 nucleotides are TGTGCCAGCAGCCACCATACAAGCTACGAGCAGTACTTC. Amino acids: CASSHHTSYEQYF. Full variable domain (missing parts from reference TRBV7-2 and TRBJ2-7): GAGVSQSPSNKVTEKGKDVELRCDPISGHTALYWYRQSLGQGLEFLIYFQGNSAPDKSGLPSDRFSAERTGGSVSTLTIQRTQQEDSAVYLCASSHHTSYEQYFGPGTRLTVT.

This clonotype was observed at least ten times. The chain has TRBV11-2 and TRBJ2-1, with 7 bases fitting TRBD1. The V segment lost 1 base and the J segment 9 bases; nucleotides outside the gene matches: 6. This CDR3 has 14 amino acids. Germline CDR1 is SGHAT and CDR2 is FQNNGV. The CDR3 DNA reads as TGTGCCAGCAGCTTAGGGAGACAGGGCGGTGAGCAGTTCTTC. It yields the protein CASSLGRQGGEQFF.

There are a few counts of this clonotype. CDR3 amino acids: CASRTGQGLNTEAFF. The CDR3 DNA reads as TGTGCCAGCAGAACCGGACAGGGGTTGAACACTGAAGCTTTCTTT. V usage is TRBV6-2 or TRBV6-3 and J usage is TRBJ1-1; TRBD1 matches at 9 bases. CDR3 size: 15 residues. Trimming cost V 6 bases and J 0 bases; bases outside gene matches: 5. Germline V gene sequence: CDR1 MNHEY, CDR2 SVGEGT.

The chain links TRBV7-6 to TRBJ2-7; D not certain. CDR1 SGHVS and CDR2 FNYEAQ come from the germline V gene. The CDR3 covers 14 residues. With 1 base removed from V and 5 bases from J, the gap between germline ends came to 12 bases. The CDR3 coding sequence is TGTGCCAGCAGCTTAGGTTCTAGGGTCCACGAGCAGTACTTC. Its translation: CASSLGSRVHEQYF.

This clonotype showed up many times. The chain combines TRBV7-2 with TRBJ2-5; D tentatively reads TRBD1 or TRBD2 (5 bases each). There are 15 residues in the CDR3. Trimming pared 8 bases from V and 4 bases from J, leaving 20 bases between. In germline, CDR1 is SGHTA, CDR2 FQGNSA. CDR3 residues: CASSTGFGTRETQYF. As DNA, the CDR3 is TGTGCCAGCTCAACCGGCTTTGGGACGCGAGAGACCCAGTACTTC.

This clonotype was observed a handful of times. The rearrangement uses TRBV19 and TRBJ1-2; D uncertain. V lost 6 bases, J lost 7 bases, and 18 bases lay in between. The germline V gene has CDR1 LNHDA and CDR2 SQIVND (reference sequence). CDR3 length: 14 amino acids. The CDR3 region is CASSISPGVLGYTF. The CDR3, as DNA: TGTGCCAGTAGCATCTCGCCGGGTGTACTTGGCTACACCTTC.

This clonotype was seen repeatedly, ten times or more. J is TRBJ1-1 and V is TRBV7-6, with D hard to call. Trimming cost V 4 bases and J 0 bases, with 6 bases left between them. The CDR3 has 13 amino acids. Per the germline V gene, CDR1 is SGHVS and CDR2 is FNYEAQ. The DNA of the CDR3 is TGTGCCAGCAGCTCGCAACTGAACACTGAAGCTTTCTTT. Protein: CASSSQLNTEAFF.

The chain is built from TRBV11-3 and TRBJ2-1; D may correspond to TRBD1 or TRBD2 (5 bases each). The CDR3 covers 18 residues. CDR1 is SGHNT and CDR2 is YENEEA in the germline V gene. V gave up 2 bases and J gave up 8 bases, with 25 bases separating them. For the CDR3, the DNA is TGTGCCAGCAGCTTAAGGTACGGGGCTAGTTCAGGTTTCGATGAGCAGTTCTTC. It encodes CASSLRYGASSGFDEQFF.